Below are 31 T cell receptor beta chains sequenced from a single sample in a study of shared clonotypes between healthy human individuals. Only in-frame clones appear in the TCRdb table, and some are missing; sequencing was by immunoSEQ multiplex PCR. This sample has over 2 million clones, with about 94% found just once. Naive CD8 cells lacked CD45RO and underwent positive selection for CCR7, leaving out terminally differentiated effector memory CD45RA+ cells. The source material was naive CD8+ T cells sorted from blood. The receptor set was obtained from a man aged 18 to 30 in good health.

The chain combines TRBV27 with TRBJ1-2; D is unresolved. The CDR3 spans 14 residues. The germline gives CDR1 MNHEY, CDR2 SMNVEV (reference sequence). V was shortened by 2 bases and J by 1 base, with 8 bases between the two germline ends. The CDR3: CASSLTQLNYGYTF. The CDR3 bases are TGTGCCAGCAGTTTAACACAACTTAACTATGGCTACACCTTC.

This rearrangement joins TRBV9 to TRBJ2-7; 7 bases fit TRBD1. The CDR3 is 15 residues long. With 4 bases clipped from V and 0 bases from J, the junction kept 7 bases outside the gene matches. Germline assignment: CDR1 SGDLS and CDR2 YYNGEE. CDR3 in DNA: TGTGCCAGCAGCCCAGGGACAGTCTACTCCTACGAGCAGTACTTC. Translation gives CASSPGTVYSYEQYF.

The chain employs TRBV27 and TRBJ1-1; possibly TRBD1 for D (5 bases). Trimming removed 7 bases from V and 4 bases from J, with 22 bases in between. The CDR3 loop spans 16 amino acids. Germline loops: CDR1 MNHEY, CDR2 SMNVEV (reference sequence). This CDR3 is CASNFGPHGGGTEAFF. CDR3 bases: TGTGCCAGCAACTTTGGGCCCCACGGGGGGGGCACTGAAGCTTTCTTT.

The chain recombines TRBV5-6 with TRBJ2-5; TRBD1 might be the D (6 bases). The better agreement between TRBJ2-7 and the DNA end casts doubt on the J call. The CDR3 loop spans 16 amino acids. CDR1 and CDR2 (germline): SGHDT, YYEEEE. The CDR3 bases are TGTGCCAGCAGCCCCGTAGGGGGTCTAGACTCCTACGAGCAGTACTTC. This translates into CASSPVGGLDSYEQYF.

This chain joins TRBV28 and TRBJ1-2, with D possibly TRBD1 on 5 matching bases. The V gene lost 3 bases and the J gene lost 4 bases, with 9 bases spanning the gap. Germline V gene lookup returns CDR1 MDHEN and CDR2 SYDVKM. The length of the CDR3 is 13 residues. The CDR3 loop reads CASSLAGTYGYTF. CDR3 DNA sequence: TGTGCCAGCAGTTTGGCAGGGACCTATGGCTACACCTTC.

The chain has TRBV11-2 and TRBJ2-7; 11 nucleotides match TRBD2. The trim removed 1 base at V and 3 bases at J, leaving 5 bases unmatched. Per germline, CDR1 SGHAT and CDR2 FQNNGV. The CDR3 totals 16 residues. In DNA form, the CDR3 reads TGTGCCAGCAGCTTAGGGGGACTAGCGGTTAACTACGAGCAGTACTTC. Residues: CASSLGGLAVNYEQYF.

As DNA, the CDR3 is TGTGCCAGCAGTCAGACAGGGTGGCCCTACGAGCAGTACTTC. The encoded protein is CASSQTGWPYEQYF. This chain joins TRBV6-6 and TRBJ2-7; 7 bases map to TRBD1. Germline CDR1 and CDR2: MNHNY and SVGAGI (reference sequence). This CDR3 region has 14 residues. With 5 bases clipped from V and 2 bases from J, the junction kept 6 bases outside the gene matches.

V usage is TRBV2 and J usage is TRBJ2-7, with D possibly matching TRBD2 (6 bases). The CDR3 is 15 residues long. Trimming pared 6 bases from V and 1 base from J, leaving 16 bases between. The germline CDR1 and CDR2 sequences are SNHLY and FYNNEI. The CDR3, as DNA: TGTGCCAGCAGAGCTATTCCGGGACTTTCCTACGAGCAGTACTTC. It is translated as CASRAIPGLSYEQYF.

The V gene is TRBV7-9, the J gene TRBJ2-2; unclear D gene. V shed 6 bases and J shed 4 bases, with 18 bases lying between them. Germline V gene lookup returns CDR1 SEHNR and CDR2 FQNEAQ (reference sequence). The CDR3 is 16 amino acids. As DNA, the CDR3 is TGTGCCAGCAGAGGGTTGGGCCAGTTCCTCACCGGGGAGCTGTTTTTT. Translated: CASRGLGQFLTGELFF.

This chain connects TRBV4-3 to TRBJ2-3; 7 bases agree with TRBD1. Germline-derived CDR1 and CDR2 are LGHNA and YSLEER. The CDR3 spans 16 residues. The ends lost 0 bases at V and 2 bases at J; junction bases unmatched: 5. The CDR3 here is CASSQEKTGNTDTQYF. CDR3 in DNA: TGCGCCAGCAGCCAAGAAAAGACAGGGAACACAGATACGCAGTATTTT.

The J gene is TRBJ2-1, the V gene TRBV13; 9 bases agree with TRBD2. Germline V gene data show CDR1 as PRHDT and CDR2 as FYEKMQ (reference sequence). The J segment lost 1 base and the V segment lost 0 bases, leaving 7 bases of the junction unmatched. This CDR3 spans 18 amino acids. The CDR3 protein is CASSLGRKAGGSYNEQFF. The DNA for the CDR3 is TGTGCCAGCAGCTTAGGACGTAAAGCGGGGGGATCCTACAATGAGCAGTTCTTC.

The chain recombines TRBV7-9 with TRBJ2-1; 10 nucleotides line up with TRBD1. V lost 5 bases and J lost 8; bases outside the gene matches: 6. Germline assignment: CDR1 SEHNR and CDR2 FQNEAQ (reference sequence). The CDR3 sequence is 14 residues long. The CDR3 sequence is CASSTGQGMDEQFF. The CDR3 DNA reads TGTGCCAGCAGCACGGGACAGGGGATGGATGAGCAGTTCTTC.

The V call is TRBV6-6, the J call TRBJ2-7, with 9 positions matching TRBD2. This CDR3 has 15 amino acids. Germline-derived CDR1 and CDR2 are MNHNY and SVGAGI (reference sequence). V gave up 6 bases and J gave up 0 bases; unmatched junction bases: 6. CDR3 sequence (DNA): TGTGCCAGCAGCGAGAGCGGGGGGTCCTCCTACGAGCAGTACTTC. It codes for CASSESGGSSYEQYF.

This sequence joins TRBV14 and TRBJ2-5; D call uncertain. The germline V and J ends were trimmed by 2 bases and 4 bases, with 14 bases remaining between them. Germline V gives CDR1 SGHDN, CDR2 FVKESK. The CDR3 runs 15 residues. The CDR3 spells CASSQFPASGETQYF. For the CDR3, the DNA is TGTGCCAGCAGCCAATTCCCCGCTTCGGGAGAGACCCAGTACTTC.

The CDR3: CASSQDHETGGGYGYTF. DNA for the CDR3: TGCGCCAGCAGCCAAGATCATGAGACAGGAGGGGGCTATGGCTACACCTTC. The V gene is TRBV4-1, the J gene TRBJ1-2, with D tentatively TRBD1 (6 bases). Trimming removed 0 bases from V and 4 bases from J, with 18 bases in between. Germline lookup yields CDR1 MGHRA and CDR2 YSYEKL. This CDR3 spans 17 amino acids.

The V gene is TRBV5-5, the J gene TRBJ1-2; D uncertain. Germline CDR1 is SGHKS and CDR2 is YYEKEE (reference sequence). The CDR3 length is 14 residues. Trimming pared 0 bases from V and 0 bases from J, leaving 6 bases between. The CDR3 bases are TGTGCCAGCAGCTTGGGACACCCTAACTATGGCTACACCTTC. Its protein is CASSLGHPNYGYTF.

The chain links TRBV11-2 to TRBJ2-2, with D perhaps matching TRBD1 (6 bases). Germline V CDR1 and CDR2: SGHAT, FQNNGV. Deletions cut 5 bases from V and 6 bases from J, with 16 bases between. CDR3 length equals 15 residues. The CDR3 protein is CASSPIAQGPGELFF. CDR3 nucleotides: TGTGCCAGCAGCCCGATAGCACAGGGACCCGGGGAGCTGTTTTTT.

V usage is TRBV29-1 and J usage is TRBJ2-7; 10 positions match TRBD1. This CDR3 has 15 amino acids. V was pared by 0 bases and J by 2 bases, with 4 bases of the junction left unmatched. Germline V gives CDR1 SQVTM, CDR2 ANQGSEA. CDR3 DNA: TGCAGCGTTGAAGATAGGGGACAGGGGCCCTACGAGCAGTACTTC. It yields the protein CSVEDRGQGPYEQYF.

The gene calls are TRBV10-3 and TRBJ2-2; D gene unclear. In germline, CDR1 is ENHRY, CDR2 SYGVKD. This CDR3 region has 13 residues. Trimming removed 7 bases at V and 2 bases at J, with 8 bases between. This chain's CDR3 is CAITSGNTGELFF. The CDR3 DNA reads as TGTGCCATCACCTCCGGCAACACCGGGGAGCTGTTTTTT.

The chain carries TRBV11-2 and TRBJ2-7, with TRBD2 as a possible D gene (6 bases). V gave up 1 base and J gave up 2 bases, with 12 bases separating them. This CDR3 region has 15 residues. CDR1 is SGHAT and CDR2 is FQNNGV in the germline V gene. CDR3 sequence: CASSLAPSDTYEQYF. Written as DNA, the CDR3 is TGTGCCAGCAGCTTAGCACCTAGCGACACCTACGAGCAGTACTTC.

V is TRBV6-5 and J is TRBJ2-1; 8 bases are shared with TRBD2. This CDR3 has 15 amino acids. Germline CDR1 reads MNHEY; CDR2 reads SVGAGI. V dropped 5 bases and J dropped 2; count of bases not matched to a gene: 5. CDR3 nucleotides: TGTGCCAGCAGTGCCGGGACTAGGCCCTACAATGAGCAGTTCTTC. It yields the protein CASSAGTRPYNEQFF.

The V and J genes are TRBV11-2 and TRBJ2-7; no definite D call. V was trimmed by 4 bases and J by 3 bases, leaving 16 bases between them. CDR3 length: 15 amino acids. CDR1 and CDR2 from the germline V gene are SGHAT and FQNNGV. The CDR3 here is CASSSEVDPRYEQYF. The CDR3, as DNA: TGTGCCAGCAGCTCTGAGGTAGACCCTCGCTACGAGCAGTACTTC. The full variable domain, completed using reference TRBV11-2 and TRBJ2-7, is EAGVAQSPRYKIIEKRQSVAFWCNPISGHATLYWYQQILGQGPKLLIQFQNNGVVDDSQLPKDRFSAERLKGVDSTLKIQPAKLEDSAVYLCASSSEVDPRYEQYFGPGTRLTVT.

The chain employs TRBV9 and TRBJ1-4; D perhaps matches TRBD1 (5 bases). In germline, CDR1 is SGDLS, CDR2 YYNGEE. Between the trimmed V and J ends, which lost 4 bases and 5 bases, there was a span of 15 bases. CDR3 size: 15 residues. The CDR3 protein is CASSSSGRLNEKLFF. The CDR3 DNA is TGTGCCAGCAGCTCGTCGGGACGCCTGAATGAAAAACTGTTTTTT.

The chain uses TRBV28 and TRBJ2-3, with TRBD2 identical over 15 bases. Germline V lookup: CDR1 MDHEN, CDR2 SYDVKM. The CDR3 totals 16 residues. Trimming cost V 6 bases and J 5 bases; bases outside gene matches: 6. The CDR3 loop is CASSWTSGGVKDTQYF. In DNA, the CDR3 is TGTGCCAGCAGCTGGACTAGCGGGGGGGTAAAAGATACGCAGTATTTT.

This clone came up once. The chain couples TRBV14 to TRBJ2-7; D unclear. CDR3 length: 14 residues. Germline V gene sequence: CDR1 SGHDN, CDR2 FVKESK. V was pared by 6 bases and J by 2 bases, with 14 bases between. The CDR3 protein is CASSPLGQTYEQYF. The CDR3 DNA sequence: TGTGCCAGCAGTCCCCTCGGGCAGACCTACGAGCAGTACTTC.

This rearrangement joins TRBV5-4 to TRBJ2-3; TRBD1 might be the D (6 bases). V lost 2 bases to trimming and J lost 4 bases, with 17 bases between them. The CDR3 has 16 residues. Germline V gene lookup returns CDR1 SGHNT and CDR2 YYREEE (reference sequence). The DNA of the CDR3 is TGTGCCAGCAGCTTAGGGGGATGGGACAAGGCAGATACGCAGTATTTT. Translation: CASSLGGWDKADTQYF. Full variable domain (remainder filled in from reference TRBV5-4 and TRBJ2-3): ETGVTQSPTHLIKTRGQQVTLRCSSQSGHNTVSWYQQALGQGPQFIFQYYREEENGRGNFPPRFSGLQFPNYSSELNVNALELDDSALYLCASSLGGWDKADTQYFGPGTRLTVL.

This chain joins TRBV2 and TRBJ2-3; TRBD1 aligns across 9 bases. Germline CDR1 and CDR2: SNHLY and FYNNEI. The V and J ends lost 6 bases and 4 bases, in that order; junction bases with no gene match: 5. CDR3 length: 14 residues. In nucleotides, the CDR3 is TGTGCCAGCAGGTACAGGGGGCAGCCAGATACGCAGTATTTT. It codes for CASRYRGQPDTQYF.

The chain carries TRBV5-4 and TRBJ2-1; TRBD2 might be the D (7 bases). From germline, CDR1 is SGHNT and CDR2 YYREEE (reference sequence). The CDR3 extends over 16 amino acids. V gave up 9 bases and J gave up 2 bases, with 21 bases separating them. CDR3 bases: TGTGCCACCCAGCCTGAGGACAGCGGGACCTACAATGAGCAGTTCTTC. It yields the protein CATQPEDSGTYNEQFF.

A remark on this clone: Distinct nucleotide sequences in the sample also encode this CDR3. The J gene is TRBJ1-2, the V gene TRBV27; tentative D call: TRBD1 (6 bases). The germline V and J ends were trimmed by 1 base and 3 bases, with 9 bases remaining between them. This CDR3 spans 14 amino acids. From germline, CDR1 is MNHEY and CDR2 SMNVEV (reference sequence). The CDR3 DNA sequence: TGTGCCAGCAGTTTATTAGGGGGGCACTATGGCTACACCTTC. Its protein is CASSLLGGHYGYTF.

The chain carries TRBV18 and TRBJ2-1; no definite D call. The ends were cut back, 8 bases at V and 6 bases at J, with 8 bases in the middle. There are 11 residues in the CDR3. Germline assignment: CDR1 KGHSH and CDR2 LQKENI. The CDR3 coding sequence is TGTGCCAGCCCCTTTGGCAATGAGCAGTTCTTC. This encodes CASPFGNEQFF.

Concerning this clone: Given a far larger clone just one base away, this is likely a sequencing read error. The chain recombines TRBV6-1 with TRBJ2-2, with 9 bases aligning to TRBD2. Germline V gene sequence: CDR1 MNHNS, CDR2 SASEGT. The CDR3 length is 16 residues. CDR3 sequence (DNA): TGTACCAGCAGCGAACTAGCGGGCGCTATCACCGGGGAGCTGTTTTTT. Translation gives CTSSELAGAITGELFF.